Following are 3 T cell receptor beta chains from one sample sequenced in a study of early stage breast cancer tumors. The assay was immunoSEQ multiplex PCR, and TCRdb's table has in-frame clones only and misses some. The sample has 9,500 to 12,000 clones; approximately 72% are singletons. Sequencing used breast tumor tissue. The origin of the receptors is a person aged 65 to 85 with breast cancer.

The chain recombines TRBV19 with TRBJ2-1; 9 bases fit TRBD2. With V trimmed by 6 bases and J by 9 bases, 12 bases remained unmatched. Germline values: CDR1 LNHDA, CDR2 SQIVND (reference sequence). The CDR3 spans 15 residues. The CDR3 DNA reads as TGTGCCAGTAGCTTATTAGCGGGAGCTGGCGGTGAGCAGTTCTTC. Its protein is CASSLLAGAGGEQFF. The full variable domain, completed using reference TRBV19 and TRBJ2-1, is DGGITQSPKYLFRKEGQNVTLSCEQNLNHDAMYWYRQDPGQGLRLIYYSQIVNDFQKGDIAEGYSVSREKKESFPLTVTSAQKNPTAFYLCASSLLAGAGGEQFFGPGTRLTVL.

The chain employs TRBV7-2 and TRBJ1-3; D remains ambiguous. The CDR3 has 14 amino acids. Trimming shortened V by 5 bases and J by 6 bases, and 14 bases separated the two germline ends. Germline V gene lookup returns CDR1 SGHTA and CDR2 FQGNSA. The CDR3 protein is CASSLGLPPNTIYF. CDR3 DNA sequence: TGTGCCAGCAGCCTCGGACTTCCCCCAAACACCATATATTTT.

The chain recombines TRBV29-1 with TRBJ2-1; TRBD1 matches at 10 bases. Germline loops: CDR1 SQVTM, CDR2 ANQGSEA. V was pared by 6 bases and J by 4 bases, with 12 bases of the junction left unmatched. The CDR3 totals 16 residues. CDR3 in amino acids: CSVVDSGTGAYNEQFF. As DNA, the CDR3 is TGCAGCGTAGTAGATTCCGGGACAGGGGCTTACAATGAGCAGTTCTTC.